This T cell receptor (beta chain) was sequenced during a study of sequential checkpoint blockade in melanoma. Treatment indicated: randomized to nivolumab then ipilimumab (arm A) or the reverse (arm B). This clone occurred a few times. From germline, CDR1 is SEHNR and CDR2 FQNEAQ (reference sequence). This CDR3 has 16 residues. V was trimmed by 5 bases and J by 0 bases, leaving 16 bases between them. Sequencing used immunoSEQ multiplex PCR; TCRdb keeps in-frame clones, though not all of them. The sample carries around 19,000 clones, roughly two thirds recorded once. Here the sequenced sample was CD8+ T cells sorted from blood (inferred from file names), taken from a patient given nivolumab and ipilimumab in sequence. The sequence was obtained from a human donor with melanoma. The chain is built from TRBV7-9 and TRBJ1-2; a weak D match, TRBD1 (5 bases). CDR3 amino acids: CASSIILQEANYGYTF. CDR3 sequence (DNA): TGTGCCAGCAGCATAATCCTACAGGAAGCTAACTATGGCTACACCTTC.